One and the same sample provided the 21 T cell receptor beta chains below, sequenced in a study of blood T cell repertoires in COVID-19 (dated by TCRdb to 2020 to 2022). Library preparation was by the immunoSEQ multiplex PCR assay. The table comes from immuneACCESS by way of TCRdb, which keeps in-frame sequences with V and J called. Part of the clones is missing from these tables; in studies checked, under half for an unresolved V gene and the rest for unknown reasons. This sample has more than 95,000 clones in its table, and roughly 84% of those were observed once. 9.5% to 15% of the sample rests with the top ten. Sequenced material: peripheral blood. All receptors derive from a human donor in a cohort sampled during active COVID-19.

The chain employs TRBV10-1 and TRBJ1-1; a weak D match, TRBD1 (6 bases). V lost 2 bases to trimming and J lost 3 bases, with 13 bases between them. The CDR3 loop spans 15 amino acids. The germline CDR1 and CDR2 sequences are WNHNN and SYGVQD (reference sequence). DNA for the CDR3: TGCGCCAGCAGTGAGACAGGGCGGGGGGACACTGAAGCTTTCTTT. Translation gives CASSETGRGDTEAFF.

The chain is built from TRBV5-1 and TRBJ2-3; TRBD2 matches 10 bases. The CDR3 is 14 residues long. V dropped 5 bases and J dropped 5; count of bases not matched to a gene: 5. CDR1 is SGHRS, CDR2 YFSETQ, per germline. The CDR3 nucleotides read TGCGCCAGCAGTAGCGGGGGGCAGGGAGATACGCAGTATTTT. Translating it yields CASSSGGQGDTQYF. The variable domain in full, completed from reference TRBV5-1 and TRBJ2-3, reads KAGVTQTPRYLIKTRGQQVTLSCSPISGHRSVSWYQQTPGQGLQFLFEYFSETQRNKGNFPGRFSGRQFSNSRSEMNVSTLELGDSALYLCASSSGGQGDTQYFGPGTRLTVL.

The CDR3 loop is CASRIGQGGISNTGELFF. In DNA, the CDR3 is TGTGCCAGCAGGATCGGACAGGGGGGAATTTCGAACACCGGGGAGCTGTTTTTT. The chain links TRBV7-9 to TRBJ2-2; 10 bases map to TRBD1. CDR3 size: 18 residues. J was trimmed by 0 bases and V by 6 bases; bases with no gene match: 10. Germline CDR1 and CDR2: SEHNR and FQNEAQ (reference sequence).

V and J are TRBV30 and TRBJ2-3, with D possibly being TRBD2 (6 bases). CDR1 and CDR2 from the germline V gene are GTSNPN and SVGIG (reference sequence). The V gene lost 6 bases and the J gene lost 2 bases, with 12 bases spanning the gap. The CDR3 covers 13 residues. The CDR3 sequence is CACTGLFTDTQYF. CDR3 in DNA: TGTGCCTGTACGGGACTCTTCACAGATACGCAGTATTTT.

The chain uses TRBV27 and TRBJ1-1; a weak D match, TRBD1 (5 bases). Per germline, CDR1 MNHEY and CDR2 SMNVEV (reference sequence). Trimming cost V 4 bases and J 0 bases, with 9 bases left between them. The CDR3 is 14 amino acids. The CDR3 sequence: CASSYQGMNTEAFF. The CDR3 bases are TGTGCCAGCAGTTATCAGGGCATGAACACTGAAGCTTTCTTT.

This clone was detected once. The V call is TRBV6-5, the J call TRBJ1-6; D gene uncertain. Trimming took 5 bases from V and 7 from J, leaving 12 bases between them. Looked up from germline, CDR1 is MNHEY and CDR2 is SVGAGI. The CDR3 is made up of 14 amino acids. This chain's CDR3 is CASSRQGRNSPLHF. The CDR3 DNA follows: TGTGCCAGCAGTCGACAAGGAAGGAATTCACCCCTCCACTTT.

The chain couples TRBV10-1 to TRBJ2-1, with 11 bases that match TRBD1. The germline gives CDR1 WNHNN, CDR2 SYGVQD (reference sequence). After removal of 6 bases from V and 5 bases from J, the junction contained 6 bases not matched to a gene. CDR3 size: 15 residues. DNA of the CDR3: TGCGCCAGCAGGGAACGGGACAGGGGGAACAATGAGCAGTTCTTC. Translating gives CASRERDRGNNEQFF.

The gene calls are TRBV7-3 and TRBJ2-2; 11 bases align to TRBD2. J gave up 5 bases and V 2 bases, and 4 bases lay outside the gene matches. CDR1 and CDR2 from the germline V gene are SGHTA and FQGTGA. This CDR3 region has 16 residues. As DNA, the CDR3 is TGTGCCAGCAGCTTACCTAGCGGGGGGTTAACCGGGGAGCTGTTTTTT. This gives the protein CASSLPSGGLTGELFF.

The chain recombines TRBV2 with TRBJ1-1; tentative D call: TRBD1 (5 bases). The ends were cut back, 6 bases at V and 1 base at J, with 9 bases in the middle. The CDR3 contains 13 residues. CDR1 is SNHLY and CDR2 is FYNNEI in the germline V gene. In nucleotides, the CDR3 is TGTGCCAGCAGGGGGCAGGGGAACACTGAAGCTTTCTTT. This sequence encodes CASRGQGNTEAFF.

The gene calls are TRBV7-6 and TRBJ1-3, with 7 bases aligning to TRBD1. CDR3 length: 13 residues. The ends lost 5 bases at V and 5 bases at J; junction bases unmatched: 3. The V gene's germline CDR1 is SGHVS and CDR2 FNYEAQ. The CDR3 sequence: CASSLGQRNTIYF. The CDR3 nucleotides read TGTGCCAGCAGCCTGGGACAGCGAAACACCATATATTTT.

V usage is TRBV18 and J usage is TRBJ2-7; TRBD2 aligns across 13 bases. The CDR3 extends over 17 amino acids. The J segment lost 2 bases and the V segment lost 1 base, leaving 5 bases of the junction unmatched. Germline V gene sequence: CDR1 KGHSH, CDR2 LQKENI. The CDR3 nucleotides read TGTGCCAGCTCACCACGGACTAGCGGGGGAATCACCTACGAGCAGTACTTC. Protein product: CASSPRTSGGITYEQYF.

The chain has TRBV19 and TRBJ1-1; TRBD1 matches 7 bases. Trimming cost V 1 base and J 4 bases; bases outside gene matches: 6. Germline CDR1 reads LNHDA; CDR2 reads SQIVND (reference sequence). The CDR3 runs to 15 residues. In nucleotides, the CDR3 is TGTGCCAGTAGTATAGGGGCGGACAGGCTCACTGAAGCTTTCTTT. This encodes CASSIGADRLTEAFF.

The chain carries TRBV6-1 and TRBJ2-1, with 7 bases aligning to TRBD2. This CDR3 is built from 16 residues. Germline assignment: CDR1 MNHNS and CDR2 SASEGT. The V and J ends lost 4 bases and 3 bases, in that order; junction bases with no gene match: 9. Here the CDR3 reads CASSGSGRGFYNEQFF. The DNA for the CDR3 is TGTGCCAGCAGTGGGTCAGGGCGGGGGTTCTACAATGAGCAGTTCTTC.

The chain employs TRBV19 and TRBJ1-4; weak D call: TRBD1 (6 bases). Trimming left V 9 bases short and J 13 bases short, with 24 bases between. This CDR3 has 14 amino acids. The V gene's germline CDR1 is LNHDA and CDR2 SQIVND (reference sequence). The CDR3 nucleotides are TGTGCCAGCAACCAGGACCCAGGGGATGAGGTACTGTTTTTT. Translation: CASNQDPGDEVLFF. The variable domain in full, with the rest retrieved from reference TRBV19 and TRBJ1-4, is DGGITQSPKYLFRKEGQNVTLSCEQNLNHDAMYWYRQDPGQGLRLIYYSQIVNDFQKGDIAEGYSVSREKKESFPLTVTSAQKNPTAFYLCASNQDPGDEVLFFGSGTQLSVL.

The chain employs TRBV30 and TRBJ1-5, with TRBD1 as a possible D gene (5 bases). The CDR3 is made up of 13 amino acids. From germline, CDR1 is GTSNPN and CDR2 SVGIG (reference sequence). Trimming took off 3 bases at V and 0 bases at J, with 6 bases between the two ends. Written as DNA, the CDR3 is TGTGCCTGGAGGACAGATAGCAATCAGCCCCAGCATTTT. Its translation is CAWRTDSNQPQHF.

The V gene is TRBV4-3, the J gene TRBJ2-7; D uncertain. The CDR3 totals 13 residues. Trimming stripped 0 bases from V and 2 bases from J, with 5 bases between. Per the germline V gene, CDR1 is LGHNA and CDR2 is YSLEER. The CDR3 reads CASSQETAYEQYF. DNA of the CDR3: TGCGCCAGCAGCCAAGAAACGGCCTACGAGCAGTACTTC.

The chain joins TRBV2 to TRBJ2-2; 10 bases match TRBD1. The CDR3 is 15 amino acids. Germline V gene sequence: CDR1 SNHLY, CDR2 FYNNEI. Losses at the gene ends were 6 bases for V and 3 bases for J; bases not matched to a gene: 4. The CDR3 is CASRLGTGDTGELFF. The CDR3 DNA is TGTGCCAGCAGATTAGGGACAGGGGACACCGGGGAGCTGTTTTTT.

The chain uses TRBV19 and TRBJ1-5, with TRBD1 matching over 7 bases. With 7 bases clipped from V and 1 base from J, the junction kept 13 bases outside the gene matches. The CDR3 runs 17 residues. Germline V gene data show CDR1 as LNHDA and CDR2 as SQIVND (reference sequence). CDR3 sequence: CASTYRQGGGSNQPQHF. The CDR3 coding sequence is TGTGCCAGTACCTACAGACAGGGAGGTGGGAGCAATCAGCCCCAGCATTTT.

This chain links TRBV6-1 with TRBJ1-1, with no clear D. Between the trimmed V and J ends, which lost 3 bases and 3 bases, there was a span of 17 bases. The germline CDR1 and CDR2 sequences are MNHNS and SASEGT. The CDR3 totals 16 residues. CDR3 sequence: CASSDRRGRWDTEAFF. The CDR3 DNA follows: TGTGCCAGCAGTGATAGACGGGGTCGTTGGGACACTGAAGCTTTCTTT.

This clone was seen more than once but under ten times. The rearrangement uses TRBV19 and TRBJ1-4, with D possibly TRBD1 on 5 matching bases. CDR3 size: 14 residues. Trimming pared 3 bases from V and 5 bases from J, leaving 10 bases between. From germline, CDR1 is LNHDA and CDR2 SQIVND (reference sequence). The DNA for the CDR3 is TGTGCCAGTAGTATCCAGGGTCTGAATGAAAAACTGTTTTTT. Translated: CASSIQGLNEKLFF.

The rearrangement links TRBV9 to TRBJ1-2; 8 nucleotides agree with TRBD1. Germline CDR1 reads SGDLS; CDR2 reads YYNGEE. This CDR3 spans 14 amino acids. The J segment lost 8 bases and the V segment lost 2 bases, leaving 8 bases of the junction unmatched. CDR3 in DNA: TGTGCCAGCAGCGTTTCAGGGGGCGCTTACGGCTACACCTTC. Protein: CASSVSGGAYGYTF.